The TCR beta chain under discussion was sequenced for a study of response to subunit inactivated influenza vaccine. TCRdb ran MiXCR on the RT-PCR reads and lists one entry per CDR3 protein. This table holds approximately 480,000 distinct CDR3 sequences, approximately 9.9% found once. Findings and caveats of the study: The authors suggested that every seasonal influenza vaccination recruits few new T cells.

Trimming shortened V by 1 base and J by 12 bases, and 16 bases separated the two germline ends. The CDR3 runs to 15 residues. Germline values: CDR1 LGHDT, CDR2 YNNKEL (reference sequence). To note about this clonotype: Its antigen is undetermined.

This sample comprised PBMCs from blood, obtained 45 days after vaccination. This sequence joins TRBV3-1 and TRBJ2-6; D may be TRBD2 (5 bases). The clonotype was recovered from a man aged 45 to 65 who received an inactivated influenza vaccine. Here the CDR3 DNA reads TGTGCCAGCAGCCAAGGAGTCGCCGGCGGGTTCGTCCTGACTTTC. Translated, it gives CASSQGVAGGFVLTF.